This TCR beta chain was captured by sequencing in a study of blood T cell repertoires in COVID-19. In the study overall: The samples span acute and convalescent COVID-19 from the United States, Italy and Spain. Nucleic acid was either cDNA or gDNA, and it came from T cells, B-cell-depleted T cells, or PBMCs.

Original analysis: Counts of nucleated cells, estimated from reference gene primer amplification, were obtained. The protocol was immunoSEQ multiplex PCR, while the TCRdb copy is restricted to in-frame clones and leaves out a portion. Clonal size and the V and J genes are those of that table, whereas D and trimming came from the DNA. The sample shows approximately 200,000 clones, about 88% of them seen only once. CDR1 and CDR2 from the germline V gene are SQVTM and ANQGSEA. V was clipped by 4 bases and J by 9 bases; unmatched bases: 6. This CDR3 spans 13 amino acids. The chain couples TRBV29-1 to TRBJ1-5; the match to TRBD1 covers 10 bases. The receptor was derived from a man aged 40-49 years with acute or convalescent COVID-19. Sequencing input: peripheral blood. The CDR3 reads CSVAGTGVWPQHF. CDR3 in DNA: TGCAGCGTTGCCGGGACAGGGGTATGGCCCCAGCATTTT.